This T cell receptor (beta chain) was found in a study of OX40 agonist ivuxolimab in advanced cancers. Study as a whole: About 40% of patients had received prior checkpoint inhibitor therapy. Partial responses occurred in Three dose-escalation patients, one with hepatocellular carcinoma and two with cutaneous melanoma.

Between the trimmed V and J ends, which lost 0 bases and 2 bases, there was a span of 8 bases. The germline CDR1 and CDR2 sequences are SGHNT and YYREEE (reference sequence). The CDR3 runs 14 residues. Data came from immunoSEQ multiplex PCR; TCRdb stores just in-frame clones and leaves some out. Of tens of thousands of clones in the sample, 70% to 90% were seen once. Study outcomes and limitations: Relative to CD4+ cells, CD8+ T cells on average had more expanded clones. Low normalized T-cell clonal expansion was additionally recorded for some nonresponders.

As for this clone: Its antigen is unknown.

The chain has TRBV5-4 and TRBJ2-5, with no clear D. This sequence originates from an adult with an advanced solid tumor such as melanoma, head and neck, liver or kidney cancer. The sequenced sample was CD4+ or CD8+ T cells sorted from blood, obtained in a trial of the OX40 agonist ivuxolimab. The CDR3 loop is CASSLGGRQETQYF. Written as DNA, the CDR3 is TGTGCCAGCAGCTTGGGCGGACGACAAGAGACCCAGTACTTC.